These 15 T cell receptor beta chains originate from one sample sequenced in a study of tumor-infiltrating lymphocytes in oesophageal squamous cell carcinoma. In TCRdb, the PCR reads were re-called with MiXCR into one record per CDR3 protein. The repertoire holds some 18,000 distinct CDR3 sequences, with approximately 46% as singletons. The sequencing sample was made of normal esophageal tissue next to the tumor. The origin of the receptors is a female donor with esophageal squamous cell carcinoma.

As to this clonotype: In this CDR3 the conserved last residue, phenylalanine or tryptophan, is missing, so a read error is likely. The DNA is left out, because the CDR3 cannot be placed on it with certainty; the CDR3 is given as TCRdb lists it. The chain carries TRBV7-8 and TRBJ2-1; no DNA check was done on the table's D call, TRBD1. Germline V gene lookup returns CDR1 SGHVS and CDR2 FQNEAQ. Counting both end residues, the CDR3 totals 17 amino acids. The CDR3 sequence: CASSGTSQGTSPLHFGN.

The CDR3, as DNA: TGTGCCAGCAGCTTAGTGGGAACCTCCTACAATGAGCAGTTCTTC. It translates to CASSLVGTSYNEQFF. The rearrangement links TRBV7-3 to TRBJ2-1; D gene unclear. CDR1 SGHTA and CDR2 FQGTGA come from the germline V gene. The CDR3 extends over 15 amino acids. The ends were cut back, 2 bases at V and 0 bases at J, with 8 bases in the middle.

The chain couples TRBV7-3 to TRBJ2-3; 9 bases map to TRBD2. CDR1 and CDR2 (germline): SGHTA, FQGTGA. The CDR3 runs to 14 residues. V was clipped by 5 bases and J by 4 bases; unmatched bases: 4. In DNA form, the CDR3 reads TGTGCCAGCAGCGGTAGCGGGAGTGCAGATACGCAGTATTTT. It is translated as CASSGSGSADTQYF. The full variable domain, with the rest looked up from reference TRBV7-3 and TRBJ2-3, is GAGVSQTPSNKVTEKGKYVELRCDPISGHTALYWYRQSLGQGPEFLIYFQGTGAADDSGLPNDRFFAVRPEGSVSTLKIQRTERGDSAVYLCASSGSGSADTQYFGPGTRLTVL.

This chain links TRBV6-1 with TRBJ2-7; 9 positions agree with TRBD1. This CDR3 is 12 amino acids long. CDR1 and CDR2 (germline): MNHNS, SASEGT. V dropped 7 bases and J dropped 5; count of bases not matched to a gene: 3. The CDR3: CASKGQGHEQYF. The CDR3 DNA reads TGTGCCAGCAAGGGACAGGGCCACGAGCAGTACTTC.

This clonotype was recorded many times. The chain employs TRBV6-1 and TRBJ2-7; TRBD1 matches at 7 bases. Germline V gene lookup returns CDR1 MNHNS and CDR2 SASEGT. CDR3 length: 14 amino acids. V lost 10 bases, J lost 0 bases, and 9 bases stayed unmatched. The CDR3 DNA follows: TGTGCCACCAAGATGACAGGGACCTCCTACGAGCAGTACTTC. Protein: CATKMTGTSYEQYF.

CDR3 amino acids: CASRVRERGEQYF. As DNA, the CDR3 is TGTGCCAGCCGTGTGCGGGAGAGGGGGGAGCAGTACTTC. The rearrangement links TRBV7-2 to TRBJ2-3; maybe TRBD2 (7 bases). The last part of the DNA fits TRBJ2-7 better; the J call may be wrong. The CDR3 runs to 13 residues. Germline CDR1 reads SGHTA; CDR2 reads FQGNSA.

This clonotype was counted only a few times. The CDR3 ends on some other residue instead of the conserved phenylalanine or tryptophan, so this is likely a read error. The DNA is left out, because the CDR3 cannot be placed on it with certainty; the CDR3 is given as TCRdb lists it. CDR3 loop: CASSLTSGYGYTFGS. The chain employs TRBV7-3 and TRBJ2-1. CDR1 is SGHTA and CDR2 is FQGTGA in the germline V gene. Inclusive of both ends, the CDR3 amounts to 15 amino acids.

The J gene is TRBJ2-5, the V gene TRBV7-6, with D uncertain. The J call may be in error: the DNA end matches TRBJ2-7 better. The germline V gene encodes CDR1 SGHVS and CDR2 FNYEAQ. This CDR3 spans 14 amino acids. The chain's CDR3 is CASSLVDGYYEQYF. CDR3 nucleotide sequence: TGTGCCAGCAGCTTAGTGGACGGATACTACGAGCAGTACTTC.

V gene TRBV12-3 or TRBV12-4 combines with J gene TRBJ2-3, with D hard to call. The V end was cut by 3 bases, the J end by 8 bases, with 6 bases between. The CDR3 loop spans 11 amino acids. The CDR3 here is CASSFTGTQYF. In nucleotides, the CDR3 is TGTGCCAGCAGTTTCACTGGTACGCAGTATTTT.

Worth noting for this clonotype: Compared with germline, one end of the junction differs, possibly owing to a read error. The V call is TRBV5-4, the J call TRBJ1-6, with a tentative D call TRBD1 (5 bases). Germline V gene lookup returns CDR1 SGHNT and CDR2 YYREEE (reference sequence). CDR3 size: 16 residues. The CDR3 DNA sequence: TGTGTCAGCAGCGCCGGGACTAGCGGAGCCATTTACGAGCAGTACTTT. Translated, it gives CVSSAGTSGAIYEQYF.

This CDR3 is CASSLGAITDTQYF. In DNA form, the CDR3 reads TGTGCCAGCAGCTTAGGGGCGATAACAGATACGCAGTATTTT. This chain connects TRBV7-2 to TRBJ2-3; unclear D gene. Trimming left V 1 base short and J 3 bases short, with 8 bases between. Germline assignment: CDR1 SGHTA and CDR2 FQGNSA. The CDR3 consists of 14 residues.

This chain links TRBV28 with TRBJ2-4, with 10 bases identical to TRBD2. The end of the DNA fits TRBJ2-7 better, so the J call may be wrong. This CDR3 has 15 residues. Germline V lookup: CDR1 MDHEN, CDR2 SYDVKM. The CDR3 coding sequence is TGTGCCAGCAGTTTACAACTAGCGGGAACGTACGAGCAGTACTTC. Residues: CASSLQLAGTYEQYF.

This clonotype was seen at least ten times. The chain carries TRBV14 and TRBJ2-1, with 7 bases that match TRBD1. The end of the DNA fits TRBJ2-7 better, so the J call may be wrong. CDR3 length: 13 amino acids. The germline V gene encodes CDR1 SGHDN and CDR2 FVKESK. Written as DNA, the CDR3 is TGTGCCAGCAGCCCAACAGGGGTGGGCGAGCAGTACTTC. Protein product: CASSPTGVGEQYF.

This clonotype was detected once. The rearrangement links TRBV7-3 to TRBJ2-1, with 8 bases lining up with TRBD2. CDR1 is SGHTA and CDR2 is FQGTGA in the germline V gene. The CDR3 length is 16 residues. The trim removed 2 bases at V and 4 bases at J, leaving 7 bases unmatched. The CDR3 nucleotides read TGTGCCAGCAGCTTAGCGTTTAGCGGGATTTACAATGAGCAGTTCTTC. Its translation: CASSLAFSGIYNEQFF.

The chain has TRBV6-1 and TRBJ2-5; 13 positions agree with TRBD2. The J call is in doubt because the DNA end fits TRBJ2-1 better. The V gene's germline CDR1 is MNHNS and CDR2 SASEGT. CDR3 length: 17 amino acids. In nucleotides, the CDR3 is TGTGCCAGCAGTGAAGTGAGACTAGCGGGAGGTGGGAATGAGCAGTTCTTC. Encoded protein: CASSEVRLAGGGNEQFF.